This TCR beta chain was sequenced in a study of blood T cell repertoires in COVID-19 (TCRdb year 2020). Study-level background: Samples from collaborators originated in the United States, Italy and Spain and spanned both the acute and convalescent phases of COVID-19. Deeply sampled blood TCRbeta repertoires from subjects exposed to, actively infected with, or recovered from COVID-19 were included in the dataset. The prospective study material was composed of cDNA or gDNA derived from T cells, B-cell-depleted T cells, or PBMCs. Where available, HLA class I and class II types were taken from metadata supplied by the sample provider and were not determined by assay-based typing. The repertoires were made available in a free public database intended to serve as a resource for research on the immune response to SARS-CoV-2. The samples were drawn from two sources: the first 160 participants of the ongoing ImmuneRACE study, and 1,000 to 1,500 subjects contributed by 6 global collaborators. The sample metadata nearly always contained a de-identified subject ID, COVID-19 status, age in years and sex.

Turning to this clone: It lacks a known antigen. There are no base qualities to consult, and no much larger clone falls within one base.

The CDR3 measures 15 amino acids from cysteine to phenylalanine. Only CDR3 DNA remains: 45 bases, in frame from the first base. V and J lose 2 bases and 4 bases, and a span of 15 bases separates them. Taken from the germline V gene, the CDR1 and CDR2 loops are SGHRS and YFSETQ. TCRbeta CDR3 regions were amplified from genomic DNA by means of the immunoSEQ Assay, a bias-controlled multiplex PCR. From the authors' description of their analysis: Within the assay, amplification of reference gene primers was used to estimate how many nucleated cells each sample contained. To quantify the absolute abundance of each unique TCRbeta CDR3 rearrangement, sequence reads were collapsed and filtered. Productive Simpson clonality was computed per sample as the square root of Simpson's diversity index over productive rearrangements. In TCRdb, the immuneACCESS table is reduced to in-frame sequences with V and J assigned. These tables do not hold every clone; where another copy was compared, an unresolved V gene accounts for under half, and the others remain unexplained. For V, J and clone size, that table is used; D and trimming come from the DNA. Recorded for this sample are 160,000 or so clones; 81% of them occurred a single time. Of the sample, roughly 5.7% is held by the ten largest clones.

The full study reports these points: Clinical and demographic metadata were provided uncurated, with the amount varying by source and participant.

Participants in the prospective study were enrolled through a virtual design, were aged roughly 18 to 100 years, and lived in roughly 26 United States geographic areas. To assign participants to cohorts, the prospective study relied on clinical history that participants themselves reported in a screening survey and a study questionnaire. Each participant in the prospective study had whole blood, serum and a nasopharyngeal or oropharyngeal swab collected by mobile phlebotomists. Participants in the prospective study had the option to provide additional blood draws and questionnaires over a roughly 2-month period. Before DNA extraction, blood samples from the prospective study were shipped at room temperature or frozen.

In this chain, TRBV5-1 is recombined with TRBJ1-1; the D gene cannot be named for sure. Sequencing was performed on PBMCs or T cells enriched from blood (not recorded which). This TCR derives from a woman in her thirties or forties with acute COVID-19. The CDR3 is CASSFQTGMVTEAFF. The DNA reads TGCGCCAGCAGCTTTCAAACGGGGATGGTCACTGAAGCTTTCTTT.